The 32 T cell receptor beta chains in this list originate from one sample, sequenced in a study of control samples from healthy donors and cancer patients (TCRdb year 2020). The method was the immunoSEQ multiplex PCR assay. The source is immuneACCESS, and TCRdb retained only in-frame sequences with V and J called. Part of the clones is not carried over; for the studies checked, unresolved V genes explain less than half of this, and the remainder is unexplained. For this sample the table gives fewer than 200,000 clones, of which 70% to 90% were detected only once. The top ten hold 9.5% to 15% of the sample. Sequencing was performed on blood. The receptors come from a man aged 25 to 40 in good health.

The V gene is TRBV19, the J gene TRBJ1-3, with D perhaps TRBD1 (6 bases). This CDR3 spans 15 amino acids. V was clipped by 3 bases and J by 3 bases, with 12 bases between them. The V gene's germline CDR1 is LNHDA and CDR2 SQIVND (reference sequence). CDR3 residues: CASSILGQSGNTIYF. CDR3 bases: TGTGCCAGTAGTATTCTGGGACAAAGTGGAAACACCATATATTTT. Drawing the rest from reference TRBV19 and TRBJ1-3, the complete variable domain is DGGITQSPKYLFRKEGQNVTLSCEQNLNHDAMYWYRQDPGQGLRLIYYSQIVNDFQKGDIAEGYSVSREKKESFPLTVTSAQKNPTAFYLCASSILGQSGNTIYFGEGSWLTVV.

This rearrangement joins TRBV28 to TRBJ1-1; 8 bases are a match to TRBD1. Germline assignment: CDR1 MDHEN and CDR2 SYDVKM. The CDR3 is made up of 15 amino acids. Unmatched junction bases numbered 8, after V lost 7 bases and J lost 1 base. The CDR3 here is CASTPLTGGNTEAFF. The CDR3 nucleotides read TGTGCCAGCACCCCGTTAACAGGGGGGAACACTGAAGCTTTCTTT. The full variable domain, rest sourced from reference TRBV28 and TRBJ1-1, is DVKVTQSSRYLVKRTGEKVFLECVQDMDHENMFWYRQDPGLGLRLIYFSYDVKMKEKGDIPEGYSVSREKKERFSLILESASTNQTSMYLCASTPLTGGNTEAFFGQGTRLTVV.

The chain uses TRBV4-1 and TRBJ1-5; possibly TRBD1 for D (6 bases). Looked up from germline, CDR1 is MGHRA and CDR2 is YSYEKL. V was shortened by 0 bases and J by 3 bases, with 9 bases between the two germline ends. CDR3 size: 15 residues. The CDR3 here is CASSQDDRYNQPQHF. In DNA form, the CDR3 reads TGCGCCAGCAGCCAAGATGACAGGTACAATCAGCCCCAGCATTTT.

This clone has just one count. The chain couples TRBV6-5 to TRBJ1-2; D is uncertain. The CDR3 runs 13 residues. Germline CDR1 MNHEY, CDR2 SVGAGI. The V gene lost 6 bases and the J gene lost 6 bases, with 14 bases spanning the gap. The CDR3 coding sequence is TGTGCCAGCAGAAAAAACAGTGTTGATGGCTACACCTTC. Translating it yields CASRKNSVDGYTF.

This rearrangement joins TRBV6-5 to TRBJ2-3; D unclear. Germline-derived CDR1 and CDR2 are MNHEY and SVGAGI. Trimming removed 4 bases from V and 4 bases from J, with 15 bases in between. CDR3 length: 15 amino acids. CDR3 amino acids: CASSSTETKSDTQYF. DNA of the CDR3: TGTGCCAGCAGTTCCACAGAGACAAAATCAGATACGCAGTATTTT.

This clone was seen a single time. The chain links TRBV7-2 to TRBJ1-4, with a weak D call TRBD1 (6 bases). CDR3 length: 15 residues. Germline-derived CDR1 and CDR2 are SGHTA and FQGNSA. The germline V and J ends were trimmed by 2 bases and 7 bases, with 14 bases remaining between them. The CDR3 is CASSLSRGGGEKLFF. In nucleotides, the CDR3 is TGTGCCAGCAGCTTAAGTAGAGGGGGAGGTGAAAAACTGTTTTTT.

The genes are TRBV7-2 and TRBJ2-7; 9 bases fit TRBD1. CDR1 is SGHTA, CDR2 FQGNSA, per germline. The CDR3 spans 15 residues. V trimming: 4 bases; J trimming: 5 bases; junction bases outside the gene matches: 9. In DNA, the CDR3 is TGTGCCAGCAGCTCAGGGGGGACAGGGTTTAACGAGCAGTACTTC. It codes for CASSSGGTGFNEQYF.

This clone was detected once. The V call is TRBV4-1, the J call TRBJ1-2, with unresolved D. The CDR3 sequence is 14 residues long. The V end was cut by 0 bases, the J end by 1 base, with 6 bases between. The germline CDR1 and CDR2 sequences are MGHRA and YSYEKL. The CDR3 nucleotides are TGCGCCAGCAGCCAAGATTCGGTTAACTATGGCTACACCTTC. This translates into CASSQDSVNYGYTF.

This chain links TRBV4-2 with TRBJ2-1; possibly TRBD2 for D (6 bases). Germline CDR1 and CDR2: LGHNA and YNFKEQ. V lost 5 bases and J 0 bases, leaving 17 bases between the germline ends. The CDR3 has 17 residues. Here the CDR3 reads CASSAQLRRDSYNEQFF. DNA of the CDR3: TGTGCCAGCAGCGCCCAGCTGCGGAGGGACTCCTACAATGAGCAGTTCTTC.

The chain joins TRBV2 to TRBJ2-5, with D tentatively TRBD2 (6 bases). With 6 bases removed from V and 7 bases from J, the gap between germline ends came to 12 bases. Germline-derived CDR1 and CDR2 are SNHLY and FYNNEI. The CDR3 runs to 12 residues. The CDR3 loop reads CASSGTLGTQYF. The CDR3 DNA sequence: TGTGCCAGCAGCGGGACTCTGGGGACCCAGTACTTC.

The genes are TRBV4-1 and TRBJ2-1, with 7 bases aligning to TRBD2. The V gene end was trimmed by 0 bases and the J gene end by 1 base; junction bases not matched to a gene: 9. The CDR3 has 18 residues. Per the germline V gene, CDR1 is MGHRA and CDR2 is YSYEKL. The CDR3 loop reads CASSQEGTAGASYNEQFF. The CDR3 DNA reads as TGCGCCAGCAGCCAAGAAGGAACGGCGGGAGCGTCCTACAATGAGCAGTTCTTC.

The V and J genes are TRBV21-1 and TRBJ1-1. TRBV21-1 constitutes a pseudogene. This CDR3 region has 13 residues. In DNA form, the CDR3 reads TGTGCCAAACCACGGAAGGAGGACACTGAAGCTTTCTTT. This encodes CAKPRKEDTEAFF.

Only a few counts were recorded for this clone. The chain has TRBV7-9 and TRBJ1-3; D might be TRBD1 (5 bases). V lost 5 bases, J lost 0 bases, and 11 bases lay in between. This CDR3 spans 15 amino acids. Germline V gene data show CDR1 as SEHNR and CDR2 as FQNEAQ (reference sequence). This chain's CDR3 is CASSPGQISGNTIYF. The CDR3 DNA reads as TGTGCCAGCAGCCCCGGACAAATCTCTGGAAACACCATATATTTT.

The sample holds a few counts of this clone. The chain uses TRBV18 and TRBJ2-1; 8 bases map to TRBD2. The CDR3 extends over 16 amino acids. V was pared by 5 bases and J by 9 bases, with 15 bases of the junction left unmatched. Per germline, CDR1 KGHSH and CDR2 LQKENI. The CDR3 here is CASSFSPPSGGGEQFF. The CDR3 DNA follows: TGTGCCAGCTCATTTAGCCCCCCGTCGGGAGGGGGTGAGCAGTTCTTC.

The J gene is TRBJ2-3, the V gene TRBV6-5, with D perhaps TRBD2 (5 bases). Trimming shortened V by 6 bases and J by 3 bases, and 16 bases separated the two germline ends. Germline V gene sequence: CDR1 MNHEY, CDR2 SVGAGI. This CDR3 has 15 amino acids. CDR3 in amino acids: CASSEIGEGTDTQYF. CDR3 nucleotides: TGTGCCAGCAGCGAGATCGGGGAAGGGACAGATACGCAGTATTTT.

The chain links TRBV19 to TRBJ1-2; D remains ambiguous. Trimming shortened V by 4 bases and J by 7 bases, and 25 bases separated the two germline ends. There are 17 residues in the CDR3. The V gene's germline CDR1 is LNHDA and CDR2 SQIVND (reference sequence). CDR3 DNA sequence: TGTGCCAGTAGTACCCTTATCTTCCTCGGGGAGGGCCGTGGCTACACCTTC. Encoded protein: CASSTLIFLGEGRGYTF. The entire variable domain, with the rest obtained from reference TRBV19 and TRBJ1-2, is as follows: DGGITQSPKYLFRKEGQNVTLSCEQNLNHDAMYWYRQDPGQGLRLIYYSQIVNDFQKGDIAEGYSVSREKKESFPLTVTSAQKNPTAFYLCASSTLIFLGEGRGYTFGSGTRLTVV.

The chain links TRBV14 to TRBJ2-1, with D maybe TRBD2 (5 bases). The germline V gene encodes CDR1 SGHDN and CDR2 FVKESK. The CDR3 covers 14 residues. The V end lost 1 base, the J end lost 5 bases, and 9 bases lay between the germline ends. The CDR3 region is CASSQGLAHNEQFF. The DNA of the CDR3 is TGTGCCAGCAGCCAAGGCCTAGCCCACAATGAGCAGTTCTTC.

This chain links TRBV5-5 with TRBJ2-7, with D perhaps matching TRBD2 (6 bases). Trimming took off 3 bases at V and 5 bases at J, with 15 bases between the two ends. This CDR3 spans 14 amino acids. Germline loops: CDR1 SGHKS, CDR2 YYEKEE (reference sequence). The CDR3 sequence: CASSSSEGFDEQYF. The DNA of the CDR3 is TGTGCCAGCAGCTCTTCGGAGGGCTTCGACGAGCAGTACTTC.

The CDR3 here is CASRTPPGGYTF. CDR3 DNA: TGTGCCAGCAGAACGCCCCCGGGGGGCTACACCTTC. The rearrangement uses TRBV5-6 and TRBJ1-2; D is unclear. Trimming left V 5 bases short and J 8 bases short, with 13 bases between. Germline lookup yields CDR1 SGHDT and CDR2 YYEEEE. This CDR3 has 12 amino acids. The complete variable domain, with remaining parts taken from reference TRBV5-6 and TRBJ1-2, reads DAGVTQSPTHLIKTRGQQVTLRCSPKSGHDTVSWYQQALGQGPQFIFQYYEEEERQRGNFPDRFSGHQFPNYSSELNVNALLLGDSALYLCASRTPPGGYTFGSGTRLTVV.

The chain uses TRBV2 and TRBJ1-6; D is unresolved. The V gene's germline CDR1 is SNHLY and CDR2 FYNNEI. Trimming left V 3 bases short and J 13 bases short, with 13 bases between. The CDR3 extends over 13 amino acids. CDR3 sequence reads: CASSDGSPLPLHF. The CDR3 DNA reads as TGTGCCAGCAGTGATGGCAGCCCATTGCCCCTCCACTTT.

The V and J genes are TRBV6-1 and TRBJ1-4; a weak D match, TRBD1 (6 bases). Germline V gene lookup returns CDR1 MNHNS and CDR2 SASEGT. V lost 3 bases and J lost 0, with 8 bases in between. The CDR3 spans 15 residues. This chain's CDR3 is CASSDRGATNEKLFF. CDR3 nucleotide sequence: TGTGCCAGCAGTGACAGGGGTGCAACTAATGAAAAACTGTTTTTT.

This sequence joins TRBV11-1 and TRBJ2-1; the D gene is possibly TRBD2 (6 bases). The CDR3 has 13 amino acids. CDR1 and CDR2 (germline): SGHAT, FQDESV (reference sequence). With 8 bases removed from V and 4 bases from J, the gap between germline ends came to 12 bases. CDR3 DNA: TGTGCCAGCTCCTTGGGGAGGTACAATGAGCAGTTCTTC. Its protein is CASSLGRYNEQFF. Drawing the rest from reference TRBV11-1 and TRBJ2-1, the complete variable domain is EAEVAQSPRYKITEKSQAVAFWCDPISGHATLYWYRQILGQGPELLVQFQDESVVDDSQLPKDRFSAERLKGVDSTLKIQPAELGDSAMYLCASSLGRYNEQFFGPGTRLTVL.

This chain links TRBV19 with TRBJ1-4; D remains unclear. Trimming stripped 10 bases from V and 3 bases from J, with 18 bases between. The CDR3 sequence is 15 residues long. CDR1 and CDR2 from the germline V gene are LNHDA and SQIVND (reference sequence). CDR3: CATSDGGIANEKLFF. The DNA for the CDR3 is TGTGCCACCTCTGACGGAGGCATTGCTAATGAAAAACTGTTTTTT. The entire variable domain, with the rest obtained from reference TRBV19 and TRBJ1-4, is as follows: DGGITQSPKYLFRKEGQNVTLSCEQNLNHDAMYWYRQDPGQGLRLIYYSQIVNDFQKGDIAEGYSVSREKKESFPLTVTSAQKNPTAFYLCATSDGGIANEKLFFGSGTQLSVL.

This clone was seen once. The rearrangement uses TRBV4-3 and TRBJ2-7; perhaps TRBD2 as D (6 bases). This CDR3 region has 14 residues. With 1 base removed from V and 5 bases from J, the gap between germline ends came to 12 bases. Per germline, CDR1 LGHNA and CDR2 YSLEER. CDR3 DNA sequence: TGCGCCAGCAGCCAAGTCGGGGGAGACCACGAGCAGTACTTC. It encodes CASSQVGGDHEQYF.

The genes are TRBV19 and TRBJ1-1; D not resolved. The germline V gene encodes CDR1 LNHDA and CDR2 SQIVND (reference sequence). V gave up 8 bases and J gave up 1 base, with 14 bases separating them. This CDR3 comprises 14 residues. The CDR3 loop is CASQTGWRNTEAFF. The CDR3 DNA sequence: TGTGCCAGTCAAACCGGGTGGAGGAACACTGAAGCTTTCTTT.

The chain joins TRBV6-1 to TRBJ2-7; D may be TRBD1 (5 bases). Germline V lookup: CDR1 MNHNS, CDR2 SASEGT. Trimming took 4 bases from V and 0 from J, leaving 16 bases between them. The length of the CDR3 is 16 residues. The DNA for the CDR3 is TGTGCCAGCAGTGCAATCCGAGACAGAAGCTCCTACGAGCAGTACTTC. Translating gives CASSAIRDRSSYEQYF.

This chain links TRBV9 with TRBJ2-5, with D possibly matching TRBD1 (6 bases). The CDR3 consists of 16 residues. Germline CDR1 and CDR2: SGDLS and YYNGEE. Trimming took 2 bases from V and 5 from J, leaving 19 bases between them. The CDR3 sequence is CASSVGSGTPLETQYF. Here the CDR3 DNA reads TGTGCCAGCAGCGTGGGGTCAGGGACACCACTTGAGACCCAGTACTTC.

For the CDR3, the DNA is TGTGCCAGCAATCCTCAGGGGGCGCTTAGCACTGAAGCTTTCTTT. Its translation is CASNPQGALSTEAFF. The V call is TRBV9, the J call TRBJ1-1; the match to TRBD1 covers 8 bases. Germline loops: CDR1 SGDLS, CDR2 YYNGEE. V was clipped by 6 bases and J by 4 bases; unmatched bases: 11. This CDR3 has 15 amino acids.

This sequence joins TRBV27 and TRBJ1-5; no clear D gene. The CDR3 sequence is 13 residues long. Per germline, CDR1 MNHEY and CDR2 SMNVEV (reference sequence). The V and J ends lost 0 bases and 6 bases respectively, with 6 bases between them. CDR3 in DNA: TGTGCCAGCAGTTTATCGGTGGGTCAGCCCCAGCATTTT. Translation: CASSLSVGQPQHF.

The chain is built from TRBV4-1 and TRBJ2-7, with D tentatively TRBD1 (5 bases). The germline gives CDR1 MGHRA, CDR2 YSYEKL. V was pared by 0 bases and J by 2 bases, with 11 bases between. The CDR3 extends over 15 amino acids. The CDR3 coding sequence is TGCGCCAGCAGCCAAGATCTGGGGCCCACCTACGAGCAGTACTTC. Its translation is CASSQDLGPTYEQYF.

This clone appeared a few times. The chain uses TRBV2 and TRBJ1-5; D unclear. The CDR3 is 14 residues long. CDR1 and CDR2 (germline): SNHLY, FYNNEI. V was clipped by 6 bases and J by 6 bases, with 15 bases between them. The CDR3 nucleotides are TGTGCCAGCAGGCGCCGAGAGTCGAGTCAGCCCCAGCATTTT. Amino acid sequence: CASRRRESSQPQHF.

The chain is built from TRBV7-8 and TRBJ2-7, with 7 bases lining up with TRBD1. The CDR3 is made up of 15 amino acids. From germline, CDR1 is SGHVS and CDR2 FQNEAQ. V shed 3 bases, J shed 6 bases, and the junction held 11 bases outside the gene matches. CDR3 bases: TGTGCCAGCAGCTTTCAGACAGGGTCCTCACCCGAGCAGTACTTC. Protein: CASSFQTGSSPEQYF.